This entry is about one T cell receptor (beta chain). The V gene's germline CDR1 is SGHRS and CDR2 YFSETQ. V was clipped by 0 bases and J by 7 bases; unmatched bases: 9. The CDR3 has 16 amino acids. The data derive from a study of blood T cell repertoires in COVID-19. Across the study: The United States, Italy and Spain supplied acute and convalescent COVID-19 samples. PBMCs, B-cell-depleted T cells, or T cells were the source of the cDNA or gDNA that made up the material.

Source study methods: The authors estimated nucleated cell counts from reference gene primer amplification. The repertoire was sequenced with immunoSEQ multiplex PCR; TCRdb's copy has only in-frame clones and lacks some. V and J calls and clone size come straight from that table; D and trimming were deduced from the DNA. Of 150,000 to 250,000 clones in the sample, roughly three quarters were seen once. Material for sequencing was peripheral blood. This sequence originates from a woman aged 40 to 55 with COVID-19, enrolled during active disease. The V call is TRBV5-1, the J call TRBJ2-5, with TRBD2 matching over 10 bases. The CDR3 loop is CASSLAEAGGLGTQYF. The CDR3 DNA reads TGCGCCAGCAGCTTGGCAGAAGCGGGAGGGCTCGGGACCCAGTACTTC. Supplemented by reference TRBV5-1 and TRBJ2-5, the full variable domain reads KAGVTQTPRYLIKTRGQQVTLSCSPISGHRSVSWYQQTPGQGLQFLFEYFSETQRNKGNFPGRFSGRQFSNSRSEMNVSTLELGDSALYLCASSLAEAGGLGTQYFGPGTRLLVL.